Below, one T cell receptor beta chain is given with its context. The data derive from a study of OX40 agonist ivuxolimab in advanced cancers. Study at large: The patients got ivuxolimab, which is an agonistic anti-OX40 (CD134) antibody. Dose-escalation patients were diagnosed with hepatocellular carcinoma, melanoma, renal cell cancer or head and neck cancer.

TCRdb's copy holds only in-frame clones and misses some; the assay was immunoSEQ multiplex PCR. Here the sample spans fewer than 70,000 clones, approximately 89% being singletons. Sampled blood was obtained at baseline, cycle 4 day 1, and cycle 7 day 1. CDR3 length equals 15 residues. Germline CDR1 and CDR2: SGHKS and YYEKEE (reference sequence). V lost 0 bases and J lost 7; bases outside the gene matches: 4. This TCR was sampled from an adult with an advanced solid tumor such as melanoma, head and neck, liver or kidney cancer. This specimen consisted of CD4+ or CD8+ T cells sorted from blood, obtained in a trial of the OX40 agonist ivuxolimab. The chain joins TRBV5-5 to TRBJ1-6; 7 bases align to TRBD1. DNA for the CDR3: TGTGCCAGCAGCTTGGGACAGGGAATAAATTCACCCCTCCACTTT. Translating it yields CASSLGQGINSPLHF. The full variable domain, completed using reference TRBV5-5 and TRBJ1-6, is DAGVTQSPTHLIKTRGQQVTLRCSPISGHKSVSWYQQVLGQGPQFIFQYYEKEERGRGNFPDRFSARQFPNYSSELNVNALLLGDSALYLCASSLGQGINSPLHFGNGTRLTVT.